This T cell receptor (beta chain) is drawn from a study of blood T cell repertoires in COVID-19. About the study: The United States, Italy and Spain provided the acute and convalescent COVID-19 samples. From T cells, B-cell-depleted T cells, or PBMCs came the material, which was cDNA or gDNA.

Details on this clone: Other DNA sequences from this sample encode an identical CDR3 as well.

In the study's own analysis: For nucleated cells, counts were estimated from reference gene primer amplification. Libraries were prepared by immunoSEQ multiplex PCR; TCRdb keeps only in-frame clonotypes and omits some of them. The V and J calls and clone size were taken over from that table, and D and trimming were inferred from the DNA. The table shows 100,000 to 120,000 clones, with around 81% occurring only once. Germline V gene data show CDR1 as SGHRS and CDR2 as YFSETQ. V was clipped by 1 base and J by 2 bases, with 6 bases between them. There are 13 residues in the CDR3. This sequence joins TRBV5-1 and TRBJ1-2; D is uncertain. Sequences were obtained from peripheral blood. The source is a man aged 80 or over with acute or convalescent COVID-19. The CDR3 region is CASSLSENYGYTF. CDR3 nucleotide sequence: TGCGCCAGCAGCTTGAGCGAGAACTATGGCTACACCTTC.